This TCR beta chain was captured in a study of T cell changes during pregnancy in multiple sclerosis. The germline V gene encodes CDR1 MNHNS and CDR2 SASEGT. V lost 10 bases and J lost 8; bases outside the gene matches: 11. CDR3 length equals 13 residues. Profiled with immunoSEQ multiplex PCR; TCRdb holds only in-frame clones, not every one. This sample has fewer than 140,000 clones, with 85% to 95% found just once. The sequence was collected from a female donor with multiple sclerosis, enrolled in a pregnancy study. Sequencing used peripheral blood, obtained after pregnancy. The V call is TRBV6-1, the J call TRBJ2-4; TRBD2 aligns across 7 bases. CDR3 region: CAIHRGVRDIQYF. CDR3 nucleotide sequence: TGTGCCATCCATCGGGGGGTTCGGGACATTCAGTACTTC.